These 28 T cell receptor beta chains were all obtained from the same sample, sequenced in a study of control samples from healthy donors and cancer patients. Sequencing used immunoSEQ multiplex PCR; TCRdb keeps in-frame clones, though not all of them. The sample has 95,000 to 150,000 clones, approximately 93% seen once. The sequencing input was blood. The receptors were gathered from a woman aged 18-35 years in good health.

The chain employs TRBV19 and TRBJ1-1; TRBD1 aligns across 7 bases. The germline V gene encodes CDR1 LNHDA and CDR2 SQIVND (reference sequence). Unmatched junction bases numbered 5, after V lost 4 bases and J lost 9 bases. The CDR3 covers 12 residues. The CDR3 sequence: CASSNDRVKAFF. CDR3 sequence (DNA): TGTGCCAGTAGTAACGACAGGGTAAAAGCTTTCTTT.

V and J are TRBV28 and TRBJ2-7; 9 nucleotides line up with TRBD1. Unmatched junction bases numbered 9, after V lost 4 bases and J lost 5 bases. Germline V gives CDR1 MDHEN, CDR2 SYDVKM. CDR3 size: 15 residues. The CDR3 coding sequence is TGTGCCAGCAGTTGGCAGGGACAGGGTACCGACGAGCAGTACTTC. Encoded protein: CASSWQGQGTDEQYF.

This rearrangement joins TRBV4-1 to TRBJ1-2; TRBD1 is a possible D gene (5 bases). Germline V gene data show CDR1 as MGHRA and CDR2 as YSYEKL. The CDR3 spans 15 residues. Between the trimmed V and J ends, which lost 2 bases and 5 bases, there was a span of 15 bases. In DNA form, the CDR3 reads TGCGCCAGCAGCCAATTGTACAGGACGTGGTATGGCTACACCTTC. It specifies CASSQLYRTWYGYTF.

This chain uses TRBV30 with TRBJ2-1, with TRBD1 as a possible D gene (6 bases). The V and J ends lost 8 bases and 7 bases respectively, with 24 bases between them. The CDR3 is 15 residues long. The germline gives CDR1 GTSNPN, CDR2 SVGIG (reference sequence). The DNA for the CDR3 is TGTGCCCGAGAGGAGAGAAGGGGGTCCTGGAATGAGCAGTTCTTC. Translation gives CAREERRGSWNEQFF.

This clone was observed a single time. V usage is TRBV28 and J usage is TRBJ1-1; tentative D call: TRBD1 (5 bases). The CDR3 has 16 residues. In germline, CDR1 is MDHEN, CDR2 SYDVKM. Trimming removed 2 bases from V and 1 base from J, with 14 bases in between. CDR3 sequence reads: CASSLNVPRGNTEAFF. The CDR3, as DNA: TGTGCCAGCAGTTTAAACGTTCCGAGGGGGAACACTGAAGCTTTCTTT.

The chain joins TRBV4-2 to TRBJ1-1; TRBD1 matches 10 bases. The CDR3 totals 13 residues. After removal of 8 bases from V and 4 bases from J, the junction contained 4 bases not matched to a gene. Per germline, CDR1 LGHNA and CDR2 YNFKEQ. CDR3 loop: CASGGQGSTEAFF. The DNA for the CDR3 is TGTGCCAGCGGGGGACAGGGGAGCACTGAAGCTTTCTTT.

V and J are TRBV2 and TRBJ2-7, with D perhaps TRBD1 or TRBD2 (5 bases each). This CDR3 is 13 amino acids long. Trimming stripped 6 bases from V and 4 bases from J, with 13 bases between. CDR1 is SNHLY and CDR2 is FYNNEI in the germline V gene. CDR3: CASSPNWGYEQYF. The CDR3 coding sequence is TGTGCCAGCAGCCCAAATTGGGGGTACGAGCAGTACTTC.

The chain links TRBV19 to TRBJ1-5, with 7 bases matching TRBD1. The CDR3 has 13 amino acids. Germline V lookup: CDR1 LNHDA, CDR2 SQIVND (reference sequence). Germline trimming cut 7 bases from V and 3 bases from J; bases unmatched to any gene: 3. The CDR3 DNA reads as TGTGCCAGTACGACAGGGTACAATCAGCCCCAGCATTTT. It yields the protein CASTTGYNQPQHF.

This clone has just one count. This chain uses TRBV27 with TRBJ1-2; the match to TRBD1 covers 7 bases. Germline V gene data show CDR1 as MNHEY and CDR2 as SMNVEV (reference sequence). V was clipped by 3 bases and J by 2 bases; unmatched bases: 9. This CDR3 spans 16 amino acids. This chain's CDR3 is CASSLRQGVPNYGYTF. CDR3 nucleotide sequence: TGTGCCAGCAGTTTGAGACAGGGAGTCCCAAACTATGGCTACACCTTC.

The chain carries TRBV27 and TRBJ2-7; 7 bases line up with TRBD1. In germline, CDR1 is MNHEY, CDR2 SMNVEV (reference sequence). J lost 2 bases, V lost 7 bases, and 8 bases had no gene match. The CDR3 runs 14 residues. CDR3 protein: CASNPGQAPYEQYF. DNA of the CDR3: TGTGCCAGCAACCCTGGACAGGCTCCCTACGAGCAGTACTTC.

This clone showed up just once. Other DNA sequences in this sample translate to the same CDR3. V and J are TRBV19 and TRBJ1-1; D not certain. Trimming cost V 0 bases and J 0 bases, with 2 bases left between them. The CDR3 runs to 13 residues. Germline assignment: CDR1 LNHDA and CDR2 SQIVND (reference sequence). Here the CDR3 reads CASSIELNTEAFF. The CDR3 nucleotides read TGTGCCAGTAGTATAGAACTGAACACTGAAGCTTTCTTT.

The chain is built from TRBV24-1 and TRBJ2-2, with 10 bases lining up with TRBD2. CDR1 is KGHDR and CDR2 is SFDVKD in the germline V gene. V shed 3 bases, J shed 1 base, and the junction held 4 bases outside the gene matches. The CDR3 totals 17 residues. This chain's CDR3 is CATSDHSSGGNTGELFF. The CDR3 nucleotides read TGTGCCACCAGTGATCACTCTAGCGGGGGGAACACCGGGGAGCTGTTTTTT.

The table lists this clone with a few counts. A read error may produce the germline difference seen at one junction end. V and J are TRBV7-2 and TRBJ1-6, with D possibly matching TRBD1 (5 bases). CDR1 is SGHTA and CDR2 is FQGNSA in the germline V gene. The CDR3 length is 14 residues. DNA of the CDR3: TGTGCCAGCAGTTTAGGCCTAGGGGATTCACCCCTCCACTTT. This gives the protein CASSLGLGDSPLHF.

V gene TRBV5-6 combines with J gene TRBJ1-5, with D perhaps TRBD1 (5 bases). The V gene lost 2 bases and the J gene lost 7 bases, with 13 bases spanning the gap. The CDR3 runs to 14 residues. Germline V gives CDR1 SGHDT, CDR2 YYEEEE. The CDR3 DNA sequence: TGTGCCAGCAGCTTAAAGGGACGAGTACAGCCCCAGCATTTT. Translated: CASSLKGRVQPQHF.

This chain connects TRBV6-4 to TRBJ1-6; D is unresolved. Trimming shortened V by 3 bases and J by 0 bases, and 6 bases separated the two germline ends. The CDR3 covers 15 residues. Germline V gives CDR1 MRHNA, CDR2 SNTAGT. The CDR3 protein is CASSEQSSYNSPLHF. CDR3 nucleotide sequence: TGTGCCAGCAGTGAACAAAGCTCCTATAATTCACCCCTCCACTTT.

This sequence joins TRBV7-6 and TRBJ2-2; maybe TRBD2 (5 bases). The CDR3 covers 15 residues. Trimming cost V 2 bases and J 5 bases, with 12 bases left between them. Germline loops: CDR1 SGHVS, CDR2 FNYEAQ. The CDR3: CASSLQLAPTGELFF. The CDR3 DNA follows: TGTGCCAGCAGCTTACAGTTAGCGCCGACCGGGGAGCTGTTTTTT. Looking up the rest from reference TRBV7-6 and TRBJ2-2 gives the full variable domain: GAGVSQSPRYKVTKRGQDVALRCDPISGHVSLYWYRQALGQGPEFLTYFNYEAQQDKSGLPNDRFSAERPEGSISTLTIQRTEQRDSAMYRCASSLQLAPTGELFFGEGSRLTVL.

This chain uses TRBV7-2 with TRBJ1-1; D unclear. The germline V and J ends were trimmed by 2 bases and 5 bases, with 15 bases remaining between them. The CDR3 has 15 residues. The V gene's germline CDR1 is SGHTA and CDR2 FQGNSA. CDR3 sequence reads: CASSLLTAPRTEAFF. The CDR3 nucleotides read TGTGCCAGCAGCTTACTCACGGCGCCTAGGACTGAAGCTTTCTTT. Complete variable domain (other parts from reference TRBV7-2 and TRBJ1-1): GAGVSQSPSNKVTEKGKDVELRCDPISGHTALYWYRQSLGQGLEFLIYFQGNSAPDKSGLPSDRFSAERTGGSVSTLTIQRTQQEDSAVYLCASSLLTAPRTEAFFGQGTRLTVV.

This clone showed up just once. The chain joins TRBV28 to TRBJ1-5; D possibly corresponds to TRBD1 (6 bases). The ends were cut back, 6 bases at V and 6 bases at J, with 15 bases in the middle. The CDR3 is made up of 14 amino acids. The V gene's germline CDR1 is MDHEN and CDR2 SYDVKM. CDR3: CASSTGKRGQPQHF. CDR3 DNA: TGTGCCAGCAGCACAGGGAAGCGAGGTCAGCCCCAGCATTTT.

The J gene is TRBJ1-4, the V gene TRBV29-1, with 8 positions matching TRBD1. J lost 0 bases, V lost 6 bases, and 12 bases had no gene match. This CDR3 spans 17 amino acids. Per the germline V gene, CDR1 is SQVTM and CDR2 is ANQGSEA. CDR3 DNA: TGCAGCGTGGTCACAGGGGGAGGGCTTGCAACTAATGAAAAACTGTTTTTT. Its translation: CSVVTGGGLATNEKLFF.

This chain links TRBV19 with TRBJ1-1, with D perhaps TRBD1 (6 bases). From germline, CDR1 is LNHDA and CDR2 SQIVND (reference sequence). The V end lost 6 bases, the J end lost 4 bases, and 9 bases lay between the germline ends. The CDR3 has 12 residues. As DNA, the CDR3 is TGTGCCAGTAGACAGGGAGGCACTGAAGCTTTCTTT. It specifies CASRQGGTEAFF.

V is TRBV19 and J is TRBJ1-1; maybe TRBD1 (5 bases). CDR3 size: 17 residues. Per the germline V gene, CDR1 is LNHDA and CDR2 is SQIVND (reference sequence). V was shortened by 3 bases and J by 0 bases, with 17 bases between the two germline ends. The CDR3 DNA follows: TGTGCCAGTAGTATGGGACCCGTCAGGGCTATGAACACTGAAGCTTTCTTT. Translated, it gives CASSMGPVRAMNTEAFF.

This rearrangement joins TRBV7-8 to TRBJ2-1; D not certain. V shed 7 bases and J shed 0 bases, with 19 bases lying between them. Germline-derived CDR1 and CDR2 are SGHVS and FQNEAQ. The CDR3 consists of 17 residues. CDR3 DNA: TGTGCCAGCACCGTGAGGTGGGGTTGGGACTCCTACAATGAGCAGTTCTTC. Encoded protein: CASTVRWGWDSYNEQFF.

The CDR3 sequence: CASSSGQAGTGELFF. The CDR3 region has the DNA TGCGCCAGCAGCAGCGGACAGGCTGGAACCGGGGAGCTGTTTTTT. This chain links TRBV5-1 with TRBJ2-2; 7 bases line up with TRBD1. V lost 4 bases to trimming and J lost 5 bases; unmatched junction nucleotides: 8. The CDR3 contains 15 residues. Germline V gene sequence: CDR1 SGHRS, CDR2 YFSETQ.

V gene TRBV6-2 or TRBV6-3 combines with J gene TRBJ1-2, with unresolved D. Germline values: CDR1 MNHEY, CDR2 SVGEGT. The length of the CDR3 is 13 residues. Trimming took off 2 bases at V and 5 bases at J, with 9 bases between the two ends. CDR3 nucleotide sequence: TGTGCCAGCAGTTACAACGCACCGTATGGCTACACCTTC. Residues: CASSYNAPYGYTF.

The rearrangement uses TRBV19 and TRBJ2-3; a weak D match, TRBD1 (6 bases). The germline gives CDR1 LNHDA, CDR2 SQIVND (reference sequence). This CDR3 spans 15 amino acids. V dropped 4 bases and J dropped 4 bases, with 15 bases sitting between them. The CDR3 bases are TGTGCCAGTAGTAGAGGGGGACCGACCGCAGATACGCAGTATTTT. It is translated as CASSRGGPTADTQYF.

This chain joins TRBV7-9 and TRBJ2-1; D is unclear. The CDR3 contains 11 residues. Germline lookup yields CDR1 SEHNR and CDR2 FQNEAQ (reference sequence). V lost 2 bases and J 6 bases, leaving 2 bases between the germline ends. This CDR3 reads CASSLSNEQFF. CDR3 sequence (DNA): TGTGCCAGCAGCTTAAGCAATGAGCAGTTCTTC. Drawing the rest from reference TRBV7-9 and TRBJ2-1, the complete variable domain is DTGVSQNPRHKITKRGQNVTFRCDPISEHNRLYWYRQTLGQGPEFLTYFQNEAQLEKSRLLSDRFSAERPKGSFSTLEIQRTEQGDSAMYLCASSLSNEQFFGPGTRLTVL.

The chain carries TRBV4-2 and TRBJ2-1; 10 nucleotides align to TRBD2. The J segment lost 9 bases and the V segment lost 3 bases, leaving 2 bases of the junction unmatched. In germline, CDR1 is LGHNA, CDR2 YNFKEQ. The length of the CDR3 is 13 residues. This CDR3 reads CASSHRLAGEQFF. The CDR3 DNA reads as TGTGCCAGCAGCCACCGACTAGCGGGTGAGCAGTTCTTC.

The chain uses TRBV13 and TRBJ1-1, with 10 nucleotides matching TRBD1. Germline V gene data show CDR1 as PRHDT and CDR2 as FYEKMQ (reference sequence). This CDR3 has 14 residues. V shed 7 bases and J 5 bases; nucleotides not matched to a gene: 7. In nucleotides, the CDR3 is TGTGCCAGCACTAGACAGGGGGCGAGGACTGAAGCTTTCTTT. This encodes CASTRQGARTEAFF.